The rows below give T cell receptor beta chains drawn from one sample of a study of vaccination effects on CD4 cells after COVID-19. Using immunoSEQ multiplex PCR, the repertoire was profiled, and TCRdb retains in-frame clones only, with some absent. The table has 45,000 to 60,000 clones, roughly 70% seen once; the top ten hold about 7%. Antigen specificity for these receptors is unknown. This sample comprised CD4+ T cells from PBMCs cultured without peptide, obtained after COVID-19 vaccination. All receptors come from a human donor who received a COVID-19 vaccine. CDR3s include the opening cysteine and the closing phenylalanine or tryptophan. D genes are given only for firm matches. Some rows have no size entry. The others give once, few or many, or a class for an expanded clone.

>-|few|TRBJ2-2|TRBV27
CASSFMAGNTGELFF
TGTGCCAGCAGTTTTATGGCGGGAAACACCGGGGAGCTGTTTTTT
>TRBD1|-|TRBJ1-4|TRBV4-2
CASSQTQGVTTNEKLFF
TGTGCCAGCAGCCAAACACAGGGGGTTACGACTAATGAAAAACTGTTTTTT
>TRBD1|-|TRBJ2-7|TRBV28
CASSPGQGYEQYF
TGTGCCAGCAGTCCGGGACAGGGCTACGAGCAGTACTTC
>-|-|TRBJ2-2|TRBV7-2
CASSLWGGANTGELFF
TGTGCCAGCAGCTTATGGGGGGGGGCTAACACCGGGGAGCTGTTTTTT
>TRBD1|-|TRBJ2-7|TRBV10-3
CAISESAGGYEQYF
TGTGCCATCAGTGAGTCGGCAGGGGGCTACGAGCAGTACTTC
>-|-|TRBJ1-2|TRBV29-1
CSVNAGNTNYGYTF
TGCAGCGTCAATGCAGGGAACACTAACTATGGCTACACCTTC
>-|-|TRBJ2-1|TRBV4-1
CASSQDSPDRSSYNEQFF
TGCGCCAGCAGCCAAGACTCCCCTGACAGGAGCTCCTACAATGAGCAGTTCTTC
>TRBD1|-|TRBJ1-2|TRBV19
CASSGIGEDRPHGYTF
TGTGCCAGTAGTGGGATTGGGGAGGACAGGCCTCATGGCTACACCTTC
>-|-|TRBJ2-1|TRBV12-3/TRBV12-4
CASSSALRGFF
TGTGCCAGCAGCTCTGCGCTTCGGGGGTTCTTC
>TRBD1|-|TRBJ1-1|TRBV7-9
CASSLMKGTGLQDTEAFF
TGTGCCAGCAGCTTAATGAAGGGGACAGGCCTACAGGACACTGAAGCTTTCTTT
>-|few|TRBJ1-2|TRBV7-9
CASSLLVNYGYTF
TGTGCCAGCAGCTTACTTGTCAACTATGGCTACACCTTC
>-|few|TRBJ1-2|TRBV7-8
CASSLTSGSYGYTF
TGTGCCAGCAGCTTAACATCAGGGTCCTATGGCTACACCTTC
>-|-|TRBJ2-1|TRBV2
CASSPDSNEQFF
TGTGCCAGCAGTCCTGACAGTAACGAGCAGTTCTTC
>TRBD2|-|TRBJ2-1|TRBV5-1
CASSLVAGGYNEQFF
TGCGCCAGCAGCTTGGTAGCGGGAGGCTACAATGAGCAGTTCTTC
>TRBD2|-|TRBJ2-1|TRBV3-1/TRBV3-2
CASSPQRGSYNEQFF
TGTGCCAGCAGCCCCCAGCGGGGGAGTTACAATGAGCAGTTCTTC
>TRBD2|once|TRBJ2-5|TRBV9
CASSVVASGGGIQETQYF
TGTGCCAGCAGCGTAGTGGCTAGCGGAGGAGGGATTCAGGAGACCCAGTACTTC
>-|few|TRBJ2-2|TRBV13
CASSPPGQGTTGELFF
TGTGCCAGCAGCCCCCCCGGTCAGGGGACGACCGGGGAGCTGTTTTTT
>TRBD1|few|TRBJ1-5|TRBV6-5
CASSRDRSNQPQHF
TGTGCCAGCAGTCGGGACAGGAGCAATCAGCCCCAGCATTTT
>TRBD2|-|TRBJ2-7|TRBV19
CASRDRASGPYEQYF
TGTGCCAGCAGAGACCGGGCTAGCGGACCCTACGAGCAGTACTTC
>TRBD1|-|TRBJ2-5|TRBV3-1/TRBV3-2
CASRAQGAQYF
TGTGCCAGCAGGGCGCAGGGGGCCCAGTACTTC
>-|-|TRBJ2-3|TRBV5-8
CASSNGLTGIAGTDTQYF
TGTGCCAGCAGCAACGGCCTTACGGGGATAGCCGGCACAGATACGCAGTATTTT
>TRBD1|-|TRBJ1-5|TRBV30
CAWSVSGTGSPAF
TGTGCCTGGAGTGTTTCGGGGACAGGGTCCCCCGCGTTT
>-|few|TRBJ2-1|TRBV11-2
CASSLGVLYNEQFF
TGTGCCAGCAGCTTAGGTGTGCTCTACAATGAGCAGTTCTTC
>-|few|TRBJ1-2|TRBV6-6
CASTKGYGYTF
TGTGCCAGCACCAAGGGGTATGGCTACACCTTC
>-|-|TRBJ2-1|TRBV5-6
CASSPQQGSEQFF
TGTGCCAGCAGCCCCCAGCAGGGCAGTGAGCAGTTCTTC
>-|-|TRBJ2-7|TRBV29-1
CSPRLGQYF
TGCAGCCCTCGATTGGGGCAGTACTTC
>TRBD1|-|TRBJ1-4|TRBV25-1
CASSVQGATNEKLFF
TGTGCCAGCAGTGTTCAGGGGGCAACTAATGAAAAACTGTTTTTT
>TRBD1|-|TRBJ1-1|TRBV5-1
CASSLGRQGNTEAFF
TGCGCCAGCAGCTTGGGGCGACAGGGGAACACTGAAGCTTTCTTT
>-|-|TRBJ1-5|TRBV6-5
CASSSYVGPPQHF
TGTGCCAGCAGTTCATACGTAGGGCCGCCCCAGCATTTT
>TRBD1|-|TRBJ2-1|TRBV7-9
CASSSRQGVYNEQFF
TGTGCCAGCAGCTCCCGACAGGGGGTATACAATGAGCAGTTCTTC
>-|-|TRBJ2-3|TRBV3-1/TRBV3-2
CASSQVLNTQYF
TGTGCCAGCAGCCAAGTGCTTAATACGCAGTATTTT
>TRBD1|-|TRBJ2-7|TRBV5-1
CASSNRTGVGNEQYF
TGCGCCAGCAGCAACAGGACAGGTGTTGGCAACGAGCAGTACTTC
>-|few|TRBJ1-5|TRBV3-1/TRBV3-2
CASSQWTGDNQPQHF
TGTGCCAGCAGCCAATGGACCGGGGACAATCAGCCCCAGCATTTT
>TRBD1|-|TRBJ1-1|TRBV5-5
CASSVRTGGNAEAFF
TGTGCCAGCAGCGTTCGAACAGGGGGCAACGCTGAAGCTTTCTTT
>-|once|TRBJ2-1|TRBV2
CASSHEGEQFF
TGTGCCAGCAGCCACGAGGGTGAGCAGTTCTTC
>TRBD1|-|TRBJ2-5|TRBV5-1
CASRYGQGRGETQYF
TGCGCCAGCAGATATGGACAGGGCCGTGGCGAGACCCAGTACTTC
>TRBD1|few|TRBJ1-5|TRBV30
CAWSEGTVLNQPQHF
TGTGCCTGGAGTGAGGGGACAGTCCTCAATCAGCCCCAGCATTTT
>-|-|TRBJ1-1|TRBV6-1
CASSEGGRGTEAFF
TGTGCCAGCAGTGAAGGGGGGAGGGGAACTGAAGCTTTCTTT
>TRBD1|-|TRBJ2-7|TRBV5-1
CASSIDRGHYEQYF
TGCGCCAGCAGCATAGACAGGGGGCACTACGAGCAGTACTTC
>-|-|TRBJ2-5|TRBV2
CASKGTETQYF
TGTGCCAGCAAAGGGACAGAGACCCAGTACTTC
>-|-|TRBJ1-6|TRBV10-3
CAIRGGGAGAGNSPLHF
TGTGCCATCAGGGGAGGGGGGGCAGGCGCCGGGAATTCACCCCTCCACTTT
>TRBD1|-|TRBJ2-5|TRBV18
CASSPSEGAKTQYF
TGTGCCAGCTCACCTAGTGAGGGGGCGAAGACCCAGTACTTC
>-|-|TRBJ2-7|TRBV19
CASSPSAWQFNYEQYF
TGTGCCAGTAGTCCTAGTGCGTGGCAGTTTAACTACGAGCAGTACTTC
>-|-|TRBJ1-5|TRBV2
CASRGTYSNQPQHF
TGTGCCAGCAGGGGAACTTATAGCAATCAGCCCCAGCATTTT
>TRBD2|-|TRBJ2-2|TRBV3-1/TRBV3-2
CASSQDWPSGGGAGELFF
TGTGCCAGCAGCCAAGACTGGCCTAGCGGGGGAGGGGCCGGGGAGCTGTTTTTT
>-|-|TRBJ2-5|TRBV29-1
CSVYKYQETQYF
TGCAGCGTTTACAAGTACCAAGAGACCCAGTACTTC
>-|-|TRBJ1-5|TRBV5-4
CASSLEIWDLKRPQHF
TGTGCCAGCAGCTTGGAAATATGGGACCTTAAACGGCCCCAGCATTTT
>-|-|TRBJ2-1|TRBV29-1
CSVGNYNEQFF
TGCAGCGTTGGGAACTACAATGAGCAGTTCTTC
>TRBD2|-|TRBJ2-5|TRBV7-9
CASSPGLYRTSGPTETQYF
TGTGCCAGCAGCCCGGGCCTTTATCGAACTAGCGGGCCCACGGAGACCCAGTACTTC
>-|-|TRBJ1-2|TRBV6-6
CASTGASYGYTF
TGTGCCAGCACGGGGGCCAGCTATGGCTACACCTTC
>-|-|TRBJ1-6|TRBV25-1
CASRGSSYNSPLHF
TGTGCCAGCAGGGGGAGCTCCTATAATTCACCCCTCCACTTT
>-|-|TRBJ1-4|TRBV19
CASSSMGGTVPLNEKLFF
TGTGCCAGTAGCTCAATGGGGGGAACCGTCCCCTTGAATGAAAAACTGTTTTTT